This T cell receptor beta chain is drawn from a study of blood T cell repertoires in COVID-19. Study at large: Sites across the United States, Italy and Spain contributed samples from acute and convalescent COVID-19. T cells, B-cell-depleted T cells, or PBMCs provided the cDNA or gDNA that served as material.

Some clones are missing from TCRdb's copy, which holds only in-frame ones; the method was immunoSEQ multiplex PCR. The sample records fewer than 60,000 clones, 87% being singletons. Germline V gene data show CDR1 as MNHNY and CDR2 as SVGAGI (reference sequence). V lost 9 bases and J lost 6; bases outside the gene matches: 8. The CDR3 is 13 amino acids. It was during active infection that Seattle patients were enrolled and then longitudinally followed. This receptor was identified in a woman aged 60-75 years with COVID-19, enrolled during active disease. Sequencing was carried out using peripheral blood. The chain links TRBV6-6 to TRBJ2-7, with TRBD2 identical over 10 bases. DNA for the CDR3: TGTGCCAGTTCGATGAGCGGGAGGGGCGAGCAGTACTTC. This sequence encodes CASSMSGRGEQYF.